This TCR beta chain was found in a study of blood T cell repertoires in COVID-19. Across the study: In each case, the material was cDNA or gDNA derived from T cells, B-cell-depleted T cells, or PBMCs.

Germline CDR1 MDHEN, CDR2 SYDVKM. Trimming shortened V by 3 bases and J by 6 bases, and 14 bases separated the two germline ends. CDR3 length equals 14 residues. In the original processing: The authors estimated nucleated cell counts from reference gene primer amplification. Data came from immunoSEQ multiplex PCR; TCRdb stores just in-frame clones and leaves some out. That table gives V, J and clone size, and the DNA gave D and trimming. Of 150,000 to 200,000 clones listed, around 90% are singletons. Each participant's cohort was designated according to participant-reported clinical history. This chain links TRBV28 with TRBJ1-2; tentatively, D is TRBD1 (6 bases). Sequenced sample: PBMCs or T cells enriched from blood (not recorded which). The TCR was taken from a woman between 18 and 30 years old who had recovered from COVID-19. CDR3 protein: CASSFGLWGHGYTF. The CDR3 coding sequence is TGTGCCAGCAGTTTTGGGCTTTGGGGGCATGGCTACACCTTC.